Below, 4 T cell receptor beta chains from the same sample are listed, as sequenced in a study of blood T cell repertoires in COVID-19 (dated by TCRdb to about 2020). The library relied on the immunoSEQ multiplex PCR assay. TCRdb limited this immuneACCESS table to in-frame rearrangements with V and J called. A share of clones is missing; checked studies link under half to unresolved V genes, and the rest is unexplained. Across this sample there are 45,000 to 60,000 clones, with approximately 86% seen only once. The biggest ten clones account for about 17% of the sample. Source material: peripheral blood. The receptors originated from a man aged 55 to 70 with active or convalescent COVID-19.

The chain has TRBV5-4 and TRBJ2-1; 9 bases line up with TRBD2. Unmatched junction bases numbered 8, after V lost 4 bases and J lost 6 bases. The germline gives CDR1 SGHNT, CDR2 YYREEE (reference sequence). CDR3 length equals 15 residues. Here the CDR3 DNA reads TGTGCCAGCAGCCTAACCGGGACTAGCAGCAATGAGCAGTTCTTC. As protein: CASSLTGTSSNEQFF.

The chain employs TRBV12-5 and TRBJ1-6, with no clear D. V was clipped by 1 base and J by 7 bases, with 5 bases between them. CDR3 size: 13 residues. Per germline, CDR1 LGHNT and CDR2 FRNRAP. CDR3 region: CASGLEENSPLHF. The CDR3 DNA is TGTGCTAGTGGTTTGGAGGAGAATTCACCCCTCCACTTT.

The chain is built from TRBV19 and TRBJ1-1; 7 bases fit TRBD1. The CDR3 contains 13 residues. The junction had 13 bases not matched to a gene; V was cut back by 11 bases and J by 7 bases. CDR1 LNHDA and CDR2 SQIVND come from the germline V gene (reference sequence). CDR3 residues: CACQQTGINEAFF. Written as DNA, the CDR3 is TGTGCCTGCCAACAGACAGGGATTAATGAAGCTTTCTTT. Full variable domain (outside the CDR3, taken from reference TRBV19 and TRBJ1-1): DGGITQSPKYLFRKEGQNVTLSCEQNLNHDAMYWYRQDPGQGLRLIYYSQIVNDFQKGDIAEGYSVSREKKESFPLTVTSAQKNPTAFYLCACQQTGINEAFFGQGTRLTVV.

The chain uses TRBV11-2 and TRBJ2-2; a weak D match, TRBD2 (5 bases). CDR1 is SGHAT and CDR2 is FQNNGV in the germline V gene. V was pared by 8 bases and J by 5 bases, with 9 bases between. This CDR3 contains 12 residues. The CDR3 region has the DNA TGTGCCAGCGGCCCGGGGACCGGGGAGCTGTTTTTT. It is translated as CASGPGTGELFF.